This note documents a single T cell receptor beta chain sequence. What it recognizes is unknown. The protocol was immunoSEQ multiplex PCR, while the TCRdb copy is restricted to in-frame clones and leaves out a portion. Among about 79,000 clones, just under 95% were seen once, and the ten largest hold 11%. This specimen comes from a study of OX40 agonist ivuxolimab in advanced cancers. Points from the study as a whole: Clonal expansion from baseline to week 6 occurred in both CD4+ and CD8+ T cells.

The sequence was collected from an adult with an advanced solid tumor such as melanoma, head and neck, liver or kidney cancer. The source was CD4+ or CD8+ T cells sorted from blood, collected in a trial of the OX40 agonist ivuxolimab.

CDR3: CASSYQPPGKGGYTF. As DNA, the CDR3 is TGTGCCAGCAGTTACCAACCCCCAGGGAAAGGTGGCTACACCTTC. The gene calls are TRBV27 and TRBJ1-2; D might be TRBD1 (5 bases). This CDR3 has 15 amino acids. The V and J ends lost 4 bases and 7 bases respectively, with 19 bases between them. The germline CDR1 and CDR2 sequences are MNHEY and SMNVEV (reference sequence).